The entry that follows covers one T cell receptor (beta chain) sequence. Its specificity is unknown. It was RNA transcripts that yielded the amplified TCR beta CDR3 regions. HTBI primers drove first-round RT-PCR of the TCR CDR3. TCRdb independently ran MiXCR on the multiplex PCR reads; one entry per CDR3 protein. The repertoire has around 190,000 distinct CDR3 sequences, approximately 17% of them found once; the top ten carry 25% to 30%. The record originates from a study of T cells in Graves' hyperthyroidism and ophthalmopathy. Findings of the study overall: By a 13 V-J model, ophthalmopathy was set apart from stable hyperthyroidism.

After removal of 9 bases from V and 2 bases from J, the junction contained 7 bases not matched to a gene. Germline V gives CDR1 MNHGY, CDR2 SVAAGI. There are 14 residues in the CDR3. These patients, aged 18 to 65, had recently diagnosed hyperthyroidism lasting under 2 months. The chain joins TRBV6-9 to TRBJ2-3, with 8 nucleotides matching TRBD2. This receptor was identified in a woman aged 45-65 years with Graves' hyperthyroidism. Sample: blood. The chain's CDR3 is CASYSGTLTDTQYF. For the CDR3, the DNA is TGTGCCAGTTATAGCGGGACCCTCACAGATACGCAGTATTTT.